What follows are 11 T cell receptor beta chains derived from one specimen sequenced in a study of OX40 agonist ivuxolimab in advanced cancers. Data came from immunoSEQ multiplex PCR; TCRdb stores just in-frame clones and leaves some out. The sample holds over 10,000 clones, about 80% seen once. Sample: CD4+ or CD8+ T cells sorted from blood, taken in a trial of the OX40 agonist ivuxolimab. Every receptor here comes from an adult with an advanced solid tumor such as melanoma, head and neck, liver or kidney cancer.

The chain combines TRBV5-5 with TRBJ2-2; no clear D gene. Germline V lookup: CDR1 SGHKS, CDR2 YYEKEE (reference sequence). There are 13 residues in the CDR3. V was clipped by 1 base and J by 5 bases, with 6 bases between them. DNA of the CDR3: TGTGCCAGCAGCTTGTGGGATACCGGGGAGCTGTTTTTT. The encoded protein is CASSLWDTGELFF.

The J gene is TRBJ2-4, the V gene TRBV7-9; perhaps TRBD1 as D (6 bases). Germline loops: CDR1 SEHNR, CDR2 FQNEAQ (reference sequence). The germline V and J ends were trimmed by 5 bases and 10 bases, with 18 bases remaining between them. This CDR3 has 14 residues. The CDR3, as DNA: TGTGCCAGCAGCCCCAGGGGTCGGGATTTAATTCAGTACTTC. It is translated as CASSPRGRDLIQYF.

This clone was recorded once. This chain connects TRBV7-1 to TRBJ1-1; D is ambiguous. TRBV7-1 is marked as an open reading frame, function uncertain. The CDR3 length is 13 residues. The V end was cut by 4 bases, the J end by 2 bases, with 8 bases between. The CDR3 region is CASSLGRNTEAFF. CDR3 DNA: TGTGCCAGCAGCTTGGGCAGAAACACTGAAGCTTTCTTT.

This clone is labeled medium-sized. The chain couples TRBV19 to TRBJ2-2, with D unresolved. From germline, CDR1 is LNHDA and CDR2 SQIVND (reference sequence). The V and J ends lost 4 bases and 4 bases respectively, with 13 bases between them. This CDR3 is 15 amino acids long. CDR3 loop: CASSTGSRATGELFF. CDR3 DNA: TGTGCCAGTAGTACAGGTAGCCGCGCCACCGGGGAGCTGTTTTTT.

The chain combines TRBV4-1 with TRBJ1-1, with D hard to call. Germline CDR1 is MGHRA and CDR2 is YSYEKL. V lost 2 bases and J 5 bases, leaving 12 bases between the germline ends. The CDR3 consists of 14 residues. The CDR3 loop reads CASSQYQVFTEAFF. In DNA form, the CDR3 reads TGCGCCAGCAGCCAATATCAGGTTTTTACTGAAGCTTTCTTT.

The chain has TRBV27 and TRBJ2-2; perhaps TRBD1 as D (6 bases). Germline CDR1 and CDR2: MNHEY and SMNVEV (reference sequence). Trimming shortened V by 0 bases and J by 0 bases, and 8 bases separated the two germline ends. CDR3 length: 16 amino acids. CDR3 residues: CASSLSRTANTGELFF. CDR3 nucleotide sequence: TGTGCCAGCAGTTTATCGAGGACAGCGAACACCGGGGAGCTGTTTTTT.

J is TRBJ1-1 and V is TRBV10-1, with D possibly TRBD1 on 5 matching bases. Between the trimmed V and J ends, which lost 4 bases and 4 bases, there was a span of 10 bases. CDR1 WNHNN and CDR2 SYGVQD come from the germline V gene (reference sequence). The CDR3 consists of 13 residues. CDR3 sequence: CASSVGLGTEAFF. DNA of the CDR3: TGCGCCAGCAGTGTGGGACTGGGCACTGAAGCTTTCTTT.

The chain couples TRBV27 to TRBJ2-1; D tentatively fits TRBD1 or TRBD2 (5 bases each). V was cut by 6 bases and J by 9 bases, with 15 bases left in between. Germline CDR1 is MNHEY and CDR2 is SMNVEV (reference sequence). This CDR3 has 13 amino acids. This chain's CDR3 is CASRWGAGGEQFF. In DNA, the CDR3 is TGTGCCAGCAGGTGGGGAGCTGGGGGTGAGCAGTTCTTC.

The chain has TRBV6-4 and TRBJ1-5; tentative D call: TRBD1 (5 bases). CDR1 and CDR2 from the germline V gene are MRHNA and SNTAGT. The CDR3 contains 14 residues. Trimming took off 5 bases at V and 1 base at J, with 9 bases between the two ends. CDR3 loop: CASSHRDSNQPQHF. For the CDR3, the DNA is TGTGCCAGCAGTCACCGGGACAGCAATCAGCCCCAGCATTTT.

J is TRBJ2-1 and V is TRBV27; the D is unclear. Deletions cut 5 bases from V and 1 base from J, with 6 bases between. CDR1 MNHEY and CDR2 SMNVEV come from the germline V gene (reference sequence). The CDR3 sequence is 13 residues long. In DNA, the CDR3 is TGTGCCAGCAGTCCAGCGTCCTACAATGAGCAGTTCTTC. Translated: CASSPASYNEQFF.

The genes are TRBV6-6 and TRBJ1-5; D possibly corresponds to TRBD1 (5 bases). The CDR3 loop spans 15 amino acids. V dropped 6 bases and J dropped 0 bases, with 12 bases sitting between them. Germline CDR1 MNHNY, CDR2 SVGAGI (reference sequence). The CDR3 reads CASRTGAASNQPQHF. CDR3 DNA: TGTGCCAGCAGGACCGGGGCGGCTAGCAATCAGCCCCAGCATTTT.